Below, 14 T cell receptor beta chains from the same sample are listed, as sequenced in a study of T cells in tuberculosis. Generated by immunoSEQ multiplex PCR, the TCRdb table keeps only in-frame clones and is missing some. The data show approximately 34,000 clones, around 93% seen once. Indicated time point: new active TB diagnosis, blood taken before or within 7 days of starting treatment. Sequenced here: PBMCs, sampled at tuberculosis diagnosis. The receptor source for this set is an adult with tuberculosis.

This chain connects TRBV6-1 to TRBJ2-7; 10 bases match TRBD2. CDR1 and CDR2 from the germline V gene are MNHNS and SASEGT. V lost 6 bases and J lost 6; bases outside the gene matches: 11. The CDR3 covers 15 residues. CDR3 loop: CASRASGGALVEQYV. DNA for the CDR3: TGTGCCAGCAGGGCGAGCGGGGGGGCTCTCGTCGAGCAGTACGTC.

This clone was counted between two and nine times. The CDR3 loop is CASRDRGNEQFF. CDR3 DNA sequence: TGCGCCAGCAGGGACAGGGGTAATGAGCAGTTCTTC. V is TRBV10-2 and J is TRBJ2-1, with 9 bases aligning to TRBD1. The trim removed 6 bases at V and 7 bases at J, leaving 1 base unmatched. The CDR3 is made up of 12 amino acids. Germline V CDR1 and CDR2: WSHSY, SAAADI.

Remarks on this clone: The CDR3 does not end in the conserved phenylalanine or tryptophan, so this is likely a read error. It is unclear where the CDR3 begins or ends on the DNA, so no DNA is shown, and the CDR3 is as TCRdb lists it. The chain recombines TRBV6-1 with TRBJ1-2; whether TRBD1, the table's D call, matches the DNA was not checked. The CDR3 is 12 amino acids in total, end residues counted. The germline CDR1 and CDR2 sequences are MNHNS and SASEGT. CDR3 sequence reads: CASEPPPGTGVY.

This clone was recorded only once. J is TRBJ1-2 and V is TRBV5-6, with 7 bases lining up with TRBD1. J was trimmed by 2 bases and V by 2 bases; bases with no gene match: 3. There are 14 residues in the CDR3. Germline V gives CDR1 SGHDT, CDR2 YYEEEE. The CDR3: CASSFLQGNYGYTF. In DNA form, the CDR3 reads TGTGCCAGCAGCTTTTTACAGGGGAACTATGGCTACACCTTC.

This clone was seen a single time. The chain couples TRBV6-5 to TRBJ1-1; 8 bases align to TRBD1. CDR1 and CDR2 (germline): MNHEY, SVGAGI. CDR3 size: 13 residues. Unmatched junction bases numbered 4, after V lost 4 bases and J lost 6 bases. CDR3 protein: CASSFMTGAEAFF. The CDR3 bases are TGTGCCAGCAGTTTCATGACAGGGGCTGAAGCTTTCTTT.

The gene calls are TRBV30 and TRBJ1-5; 8 nucleotides match TRBD1. CDR3 size: 14 residues. Germline trimming cut 5 bases from V and 7 bases from J; bases unmatched to any gene: 10. The germline gives CDR1 GTSNPN, CDR2 SVGIG (reference sequence). As DNA, the CDR3 is TGTGCCTGGGGAGAACAGGGGGATTTCCAGCCCCAGCATTTT. Its translation: CAWGEQGDFQPQHF.

The chain combines TRBV11-2 with TRBJ2-3; maybe TRBD1 (5 bases). CDR3 size: 16 residues. The germline V gene has CDR1 SGHAT and CDR2 FQNNGV. Trimming shortened V by 0 bases and J by 0 bases, and 10 bases separated the two germline ends. The CDR3, as DNA: TGTGCCAGCAGCTTAGAGGGCAGGGCTAGCACAGATACGCAGTATTTT. It encodes CASSLEGRASTDTQYF.

This chain connects TRBV28 to TRBJ1-4; D gene unclear. The V gene lost 6 bases and the J gene lost 0 bases, with 11 bases spanning the gap. The germline V gene has CDR1 MDHEN and CDR2 SYDVKM. This CDR3 spans 15 amino acids. The CDR3 bases are TGTGCCAGCAGGACTGGTCCGCCAACTAATGAAAAACTGTTTTTT. Its protein product is CASRTGPPTNEKLFF.

J is TRBJ1-2 and V is TRBV10-3; D remains ambiguous. The V end lost 0 bases, the J end lost 4 bases, and 12 bases lay between the germline ends. Germline values: CDR1 ENHRY, CDR2 SYGVKD. This CDR3 comprises 15 residues. CDR3 protein: CAISESMVAGYGYTF. As DNA, the CDR3 is TGTGCCATCAGTGAGTCAATGGTGGCGGGCTATGGCTACACCTTC.

CDR3: CASKRDRGTGELFF. In DNA, the CDR3 is TGTGCCAGCAAACGGGACAGGGGGACCGGGGAGCTGTTTTTT. This chain joins TRBV27 and TRBJ2-2; 11 nucleotides line up with TRBD1. From germline, CDR1 is MNHEY and CDR2 SMNVEV (reference sequence). V shed 7 bases and J 5 bases; nucleotides not matched to a gene: 3. The CDR3 is 14 amino acids.

The gene calls are TRBV9 and TRBJ2-1; TRBD1 matches 9 bases. V lost 1 base and J lost 4; bases outside the gene matches: 3. Germline loops: CDR1 SGDLS, CDR2 YYNGEE. The CDR3 spans 15 residues. The CDR3 here is CASSVWGTGYNEQFF. The CDR3, as DNA: TGTGCCAGCAGCGTATGGGGGACAGGGTACAATGAGCAGTTCTTC. The whole variable domain, remainder taken from reference TRBV9 and TRBJ2-1, is DSGVTQTPKHLITATGQRVTLRCSPRSGDLSVYWYQQSLDQGLQFLIQYYNGEERAKGNILERFSAQQFPDLHSELNLSSLELGDSALYFCASSVWGTGYNEQFFGPGTRLTVL.

The rearrangement links TRBV14 to TRBJ1-5; 7 bases map to TRBD1. This CDR3 spans 15 amino acids. V shed 2 bases and J 3 bases; nucleotides not matched to a gene: 4. Germline values: CDR1 SGHDN, CDR2 FVKESK. In DNA form, the CDR3 reads TGTGCCAGCAGCCAATCGGGACAGTTCAATCAGCCCCAGCATTTT. As protein: CASSQSGQFNQPQHF.

This chain connects TRBV6-1 to TRBJ2-5; the match to TRBD1 covers 12 bases. Germline loops: CDR1 MNHNS, CDR2 SASEGT. This CDR3 is 15 amino acids long. The V gene end was trimmed by 3 bases and the J gene end by 5 bases; junction bases not matched to a gene: 4. The CDR3 nucleotides are TGTGCCAGCAGTGACGGGACAGGGGGCCGGGAGACCCAGTACTTC. The encoded protein is CASSDGTGGRETQYF.

The chain links TRBV19 to TRBJ1-6; D ambiguous. Germline CDR1 LNHDA, CDR2 SQIVND (reference sequence). Trimming removed 5 bases from V and 7 bases from J, with 9 bases in between. The CDR3 has 13 amino acids. CDR3 in DNA: TGTGCCAGTAGTCTAAAAATAAATTCACCCCTCCACTTT. Protein: CASSLKINSPLHF.